Listed here are 5 T cell receptor beta chains from one sample, sequenced in a study of T cell repertoires in aging, cancer and after chemotherapy (dated by TCRdb to 2018 to 2020). Instrument on record: Illumina MiSeq. Rearranged TRB sequences spanning V, D and J segments were amplified by multiplex touch-down PCR using a mixed TRB-A/B primer pool. TCRdb reprocessed the public reads (quality trimming at Q25 with fastp, clone calling with MiXCR) and kept in-frame beta chains. Each entry is one CDR3 protein sequence, shown with its most common DNA and genes. This sample lists around 8,900 distinct CDR3 sequences; about 30% were detected once. The ten largest clones represent more than 3% of the sample. Instead of sorted cells or RNA, genomic DNA extracted from peripheral blood served as the source for amplifying TCR beta rearrangements. Sequenced input: blood. These receptors came from a human donor in good health.

This rearrangement joins TRBV19 to TRBJ1-4; 9 bases align to TRBD1. There are 13 residues in the CDR3. The junction had 3 bases not matched to a gene; V was cut back by 6 bases and J by 7 bases. The germline gives CDR1 LNHDA, CDR2 SQIVND (reference sequence). The CDR3 loop is CASRPGQGEKLFF. For the CDR3, the DNA is TGTGCCAGTAGACCGGGACAGGGTGAAAAACTGTTTTTT.

This clonotype has just a few counts. This chain connects TRBV15 to TRBJ1-5; 10 bases fit TRBD1. There are 17 residues in the CDR3. The germline V gene encodes CDR1 LNHNV and CDR2 YYDKDF (reference sequence). The ends lost 0 bases at V and 2 bases at J; junction bases unmatched: 4. The CDR3 bases are TGTGCCACCAGCAGAGATGTAGGGACAGGGGGCAATCAGCCCCAGCATTTT. Its protein is CATSRDVGTGGNQPQHF.

To note about this clonotype: A much larger clone differs from this one at a single base, so this may be a read error. This chain links TRBV15 with TRBJ2-5; D may be TRBD1 (7 bases). Germline assignment: CDR1 LNHNV and CDR2 YYDKDF (reference sequence). The CDR3 is made up of 15 amino acids. The CDR3, as DNA: TGTGCCACCAGCACAGACAGGGCGGGGTACGAGACCCGGTACTTC. Residues: CATSTDRAGYETRYF.

The chain links TRBV6-2 or TRBV6-3 to TRBJ2-1; possible D gene TRBD1, 7 bases. The germline CDR1 and CDR2 sequences are MNHEY and SVGEGT. Between the trimmed V and J ends, which lost 3 bases and 4 bases, there was a span of 19 bases. The CDR3 is 17 amino acids. The CDR3 protein is CASSYWGDSAYYNEQFF. The DNA of the CDR3 is TGTGCCAGCAGTTATTGGGGGGACAGTGCCTATTACAATGAGCAGTTCTTC.

This clonotype has more than one count but fewer than ten. The J gene is TRBJ2-3, the V gene TRBV15; the D gene is possibly TRBD1 (6 bases). Germline loops: CDR1 LNHNV, CDR2 YYDKDF (reference sequence). V was cut by 3 bases and J by 4 bases, with 17 bases left in between. The CDR3 is made up of 16 amino acids. The CDR3 sequence: CATSSAVRDTPDTQYF. DNA of the CDR3: TGTGCCACCAGCAGTGCCGTCCGGGACACCCCAGATACGCAGTATTTT.